This record concerns one T cell receptor (beta chain) sequence. Its target is not known. 60 Vbeta and 13 Jbeta primers were used in PCR. Sequencing used immunoSEQ multiplex PCR; TCRdb keeps in-frame clones, though not all of them. The table records approximately 110,000 clones, about 68% of them present only once. The CDR3 covers 13 residues. The V and J ends lost 5 bases and 5 bases respectively, with 10 bases between them. Germline V lookup: CDR1 SGHDT, CDR2 YYEEEE. The record originates from a study of cytomegalovirus exposure and HLA in healthy donors. Study-wide background: Counted in an early data release were about 85 million unique TCRs from HLA-typed donors.

The study, taken as a whole, reports: Presence/absence analyses rested on an assumption that sequencing depth was roughly uniform across donors. TCR beta sequences reportedly predicted the HLA-A and HLA-B alleles of most subjects accurately. Later analysis showed most CMV-associated TCR beta chains appearing HLA-restricted.

Material for sequencing was PBMCs. This receptor was identified in a middle-aged woman in good health and CMV-seropositive. V is TRBV5-6 and J is TRBJ1-4, with D possibly being TRBD1 (6 bases). DNA for the CDR3: TGTGCCAGCAGTAGGGGGTACAATGAAAAACTGTTTTTT. It yields the protein CASSRGYNEKLFF.